Listed here are 16 T cell receptor beta chains from one sample, sequenced in a study of blood T cell repertoires in COVID-19. Some clones are missing from TCRdb's copy, which holds only in-frame ones; the method was immunoSEQ multiplex PCR. This sample has about 150,000 clones; 85% to 90% occur once, and the top ten carry roughly 15%. Sequences were obtained from peripheral blood. These receptor sequences come from a woman in her thirties or forties with acute or convalescent COVID-19.

J is TRBJ2-3 and V is TRBV19; 8 bases map to TRBD1. From germline, CDR1 is LNHDA and CDR2 SQIVND (reference sequence). Trimming took 5 bases from V and 5 from J; bases not matched to a gene: 9. The CDR3 runs 15 residues. Here the CDR3 DNA reads TGTGCCAGTAGTTCAGGGGGCACAGGTGGAGATACGCAGTATTTT. Translated: CASSSGGTGGDTQYF.

This rearrangement joins TRBV6-5 to TRBJ1-5; D remains unclear. Trimming removed 7 bases from V and 3 bases from J, with 7 bases in between. CDR1 and CDR2 from the germline V gene are MNHEY and SVGAGI. The CDR3 is 12 amino acids. The CDR3 DNA reads TGTGCCAGCACCTCTTACAATCAGCCCCAGCATTTT. This encodes CASTSYNQPQHF.

V and J are TRBV7-6 and TRBJ2-7; TRBD2 aligns across 11 bases. The CDR3 is 15 amino acids. Unmatched junction bases numbered 8, after V lost 5 bases and J lost 5 bases. Looked up from germline, CDR1 is SGHVS and CDR2 is FNYEAQ. The CDR3 here is CASSQTSGIPHEQYF. As DNA, the CDR3 is TGTGCCAGCAGCCAGACTAGCGGGATCCCCCACGAGCAGTACTTC.

This sequence joins TRBV7-8 and TRBJ2-1; D unclear. Germline CDR1 and CDR2: SGHVS and FQNEAQ. CDR3 length equals 16 residues. The V and J ends lost 5 bases and 0 bases respectively, with 14 bases between them. In DNA form, the CDR3 reads TGTGCCAGCAGCGCGACGCTAGATATCTCCTACAATGAGCAGTTCTTC. Protein: CASSATLDISYNEQFF.

This sequence joins TRBV11-2 and TRBJ2-5, with a possible D match to TRBD1 (6 bases). The V end lost 2 bases, the J end lost 1 base, and 23 bases lay between the germline ends. Per germline, CDR1 SGHAT and CDR2 FQNNGV. The CDR3 length is 19 residues. The CDR3, as DNA: TGTGCCAGCAGCTTATTCGGCCGCCCGAGGACAGAAACCCAAGAGACCCAGTACTTC. The encoded protein is CASSLFGRPRTETQETQYF.

The CDR3 reads CASSDTGMLNYGYTF. CDR3 in DNA: TGTGCCAGCAGCGATACAGGGATGTTAAACTATGGCTACACCTTC. V and J are TRBV3-1 (or the pseudogene TRBV3-2) and TRBJ1-2; a weak D match, TRBD1 (6 bases). The CDR3 has 15 residues. Trimming cost V 5 bases and J 2 bases, with 15 bases left between them. Germline CDR1 LGHDT, CDR2 YNNKEL (reference sequence).

The chain couples TRBV5-6 to TRBJ2-7, with TRBD1 matching over 9 bases. Germline CDR1 and CDR2: SGHDT and YYEEEE. This CDR3 region has 15 residues. With 4 bases clipped from V and 3 bases from J, the junction kept 8 bases outside the gene matches. Here the CDR3 reads CASSAPRTGDYEQYF. The DNA of the CDR3 is TGTGCCAGCAGCGCTCCCAGGACAGGGGACTACGAGCAGTACTTC. The whole variable domain, remainder taken from reference TRBV5-6 and TRBJ2-7, is DAGVTQSPTHLIKTRGQQVTLRCSPKSGHDTVSWYQQALGQGPQFIFQYYEEEERQRGNFPDRFSGHQFPNYSSELNVNALLLGDSALYLCASSAPRTGDYEQYFGPGTRLTVT.

CDR3 in amino acids: CASSVPGGTRNSPLHF. The CDR3 region has the DNA TGTGCCAGCAGTGTTCCAGGGGGCACTAGGAATTCACCCCTCCACTTT. This sequence joins TRBV28 and TRBJ1-6; 8 positions agree with TRBD1. There are 16 residues in the CDR3. Germline V gene lookup returns CDR1 MDHEN and CDR2 SYDVKM. With 5 bases clipped from V and 7 bases from J, the junction kept 10 bases outside the gene matches.

The count of this clone is one. The chain recombines TRBV2 with TRBJ1-3; 12 nucleotides agree with TRBD1. V was pared by 4 bases and J by 3 bases, with 10 bases of the junction left unmatched. The CDR3 sequence is 18 residues long. Germline lookup yields CDR1 SNHLY and CDR2 FYNNEI. The CDR3 region has the DNA TGTGCCAGCAGTGTCCTCCCGGGACAGGGGGCGCTTGGAAACACCATATATTTT. It is translated as CASSVLPGQGALGNTIYF.

The chain employs TRBV7-8 and TRBJ2-7; 9 nucleotides align to TRBD1. This CDR3 has 15 amino acids. CDR1 and CDR2 from the germline V gene are SGHVS and FQNEAQ. V trimming: 5 bases; J trimming: 3 bases; junction bases outside the gene matches: 8. Here the CDR3 DNA reads TGTGCCAGCAGCGAAAACAGGGGGCGCATCTACGAGCAGTACTTC. It translates to CASSENRGRIYEQYF.

The chain uses TRBV3-1 (or the pseudogene TRBV3-2) and TRBJ2-7, with D possibly matching TRBD1 (6 bases). CDR1 is LGHDT, CDR2 YNNKEL, per germline (reference sequence). V lost 0 bases, J lost 4 bases, and 16 bases lay in between. There are 16 residues in the CDR3. The CDR3 sequence is CASSQDRGPSKYEQYF. DNA of the CDR3: TGTGCCAGCAGCCAAGACAGGGGACCTAGTAAATACGAGCAGTACTTC.

V gene TRBV7-6 combines with J gene TRBJ1-4, with TRBD1 matching over 9 bases. V lost 5 bases, J lost 7 bases, and 8 bases stayed unmatched. The CDR3 runs to 15 residues. From germline, CDR1 is SGHVS and CDR2 FNYEAQ. The CDR3 loop reads CASSASQGALEKLFF. For the CDR3, the DNA is TGTGCCAGCAGCGCCTCACAGGGGGCACTTGAAAAACTGTTTTTT.

The V call is TRBV7-2, the J call TRBJ1-1; D is undetermined. This CDR3 is 14 amino acids long. The germline gives CDR1 SGHTA, CDR2 FQGNSA. Trimming left V 3 bases short and J 5 bases short, with 13 bases between. CDR3: CASSFTSRRTEAFF. The CDR3 nucleotides are TGTGCCAGCAGCTTTACCTCGAGGAGAACTGAAGCTTTCTTT.

A single count supports this clone. J is TRBJ1-4 and V is TRBV5-1, with D tentatively TRBD1 (5 bases). With 6 bases removed from V and 6 bases from J, the gap between germline ends came to 9 bases. CDR3 length equals 12 residues. Germline V gives CDR1 SGHRS, CDR2 YFSETQ. This chain's CDR3 is CASTGSDEKLFF. The CDR3 DNA reads as TGCGCCAGCACAGGGTCGGATGAAAAACTGTTTTTT.

Here the CDR3 DNA reads TGTGCCAGCAGCTTAACTGGGCAATCTAGCACAGATACGCAGTATTTT. This sequence encodes CASSLTGQSSTDTQYF. The J gene is TRBJ2-3, the V gene TRBV7-3; D unresolved. The length of the CDR3 is 16 residues. V gave up 0 bases and J gave up 0 bases, with 10 bases separating them. Germline CDR1 SGHTA, CDR2 FQGTGA.

Only a few counts were recorded for this clone. The chain employs TRBV5-1 and TRBJ2-7; 7 positions match TRBD1. Germline CDR1 is SGHRS and CDR2 is YFSETQ. This CDR3 spans 14 amino acids. V was clipped by 4 bases and J by 0 bases; unmatched bases: 4. CDR3 region: CASSLGQHSYEQYF. CDR3 sequence (DNA): TGCGCCAGCAGCCTGGGACAGCACTCCTACGAGCAGTACTTC.